This T cell receptor (beta chain) stems from a study of T cells expressing NK-cell markers. The germline V gene has CDR1 SGHDN and CDR2 FVKESK. The CDR3 is 17 amino acids. UMIs were included in TCR beta cDNA generated by 5'RACE template switching. One entry per CDR3 protein, without DNA, is what TCRdb gives after re-calling the 5' RACE reads. The ten top clones account for roughly 8%, within a sample of more than 400,000 distinct CDR3 sequences. The origin of this receptor is a woman aged 18-70 years in good health. The source material was blood T cells: a sorted CD56 or NKG2C T cell subset, CD4+ or CD8+ T cells, or bulk PBMC T cells (not recorded which). This chain joins TRBV14 and TRBJ2-1. The CDR3: CASSQPTNGLVYNEQFF. The variable domain in full, with the rest retrieved from reference TRBV14 and TRBJ2-1, is EAGVTQFPSHSVIEKGQTVTLRCDPISGHDNLYWYRRVMGKEIKFLLHFVKESKQDESGMPNNRFLAERTGGTYSTLKVQPAELEDSGVYFCASSQPTNGLVYNEQFFGPGTRLTVL.